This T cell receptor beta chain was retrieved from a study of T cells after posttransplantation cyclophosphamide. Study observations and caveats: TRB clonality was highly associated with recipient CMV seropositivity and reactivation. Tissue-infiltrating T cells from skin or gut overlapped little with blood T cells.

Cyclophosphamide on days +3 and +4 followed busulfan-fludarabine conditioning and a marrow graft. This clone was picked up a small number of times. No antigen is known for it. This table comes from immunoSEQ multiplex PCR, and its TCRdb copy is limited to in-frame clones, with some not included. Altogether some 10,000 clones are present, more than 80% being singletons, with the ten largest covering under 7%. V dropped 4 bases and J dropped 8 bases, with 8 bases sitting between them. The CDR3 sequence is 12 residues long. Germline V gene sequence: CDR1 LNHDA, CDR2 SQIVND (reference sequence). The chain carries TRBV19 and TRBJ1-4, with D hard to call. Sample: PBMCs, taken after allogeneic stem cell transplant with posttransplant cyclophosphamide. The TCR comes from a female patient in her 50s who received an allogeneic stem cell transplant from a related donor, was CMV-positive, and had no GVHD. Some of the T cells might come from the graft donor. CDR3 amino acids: CASSTRNEKLFF. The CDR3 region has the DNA TGTGCCAGTAGTACTAGGAACGAAAAACTGTTTTTT.